The rows below give T cell receptor beta chains drawn from one sample of a study of blood T cell repertoires in COVID-19. TCRdb's table, derived via immunoSEQ multiplex PCR, lists solely in-frame clones and lacks some. The sample holds 350,000 to 550,000 clones, 75% to 90% seen once. Sequencing was done on a sample of PBMCs or T cells enriched from blood (not recorded which). Receptor source: a man aged 30 to 39 who had recovered from COVID-19. CDR3s include the opening cysteine and the closing phenylalanine or tryptophan. D genes are given only for firm matches. The size field is filled for only some rows; it gives once, few, many or a size class.

j_gene: TRBJ1-6; v_gene: TRBV28; abundance: .; d_gene: TRBD1; CDR3aa: CASSQTGTGVRSPLHF; CDR3nt: TGTGCCAGCAGTCAAACCGGGACAGGGGTTAGGTCACCCCTCCACTTT
j_gene: TRBJ1-1; v_gene: TRBV11-2; abundance: .; d_gene: .; CDR3aa: CASTFSGDTEAFF; CDR3nt: TGTGCCAGCACATTCTCCGGGGACACTGAAGCTTTCTTT
j_gene: TRBJ2-3; v_gene: TRBV28; abundance: .; d_gene: .; CDR3aa: CASKSLTGTDTQYF; CDR3nt: TGTGCCAGCAAATCCCTTACTGGCACAGATACGCAGTATTTT
j_gene: TRBJ1-2; v_gene: TRBV30; abundance: .; d_gene: .; CDR3aa: CAWSWGRIPTF; CDR3nt: TGTGCCTGGAGCTGGGGCCGCATTCCCACCTTC
j_gene: TRBJ1-4; v_gene: TRBV10-3; abundance: few; d_gene: .; CDR3aa: CAISEFPGLDEKLFF; CDR3nt: TGTGCCATCAGTGAGTTCCCAGGCTTAGATGAAAAACTGTTTTTT
j_gene: TRBJ2-3; v_gene: TRBV5-1; abundance: .; d_gene: .; CDR3aa: CASSLAGVGTDTQYF; CDR3nt: TGCGCCAGCAGCTTGGCGGGAGTAGGGACAGATACGCAGTATTTT
j_gene: TRBJ1-2; v_gene: TRBV7-2; abundance: .; d_gene: TRBD1; CDR3aa: CASSTGQGRSGYTF; CDR3nt: TGTGCCAGCAGCACCGGACAGGGGAGAAGTGGCTACACCTTC
j_gene: TRBJ1-1; v_gene: TRBV27; abundance: .; d_gene: TRBD1; CDR3aa: CASSLSGGTGSTEAFF; CDR3nt: TGTGCCAGCAGTTTATCGGGAGGGACAGGGAGTACTGAAGCTTTCTTT
j_gene: TRBJ2-7; v_gene: TRBV24-1; abundance: .; d_gene: TRBD1; CDR3aa: CATTPGPGQGVMYEQYF; CDR3nt: TGTGCCACCACCCCCGGCCCAGGACAGGGAGTAATGTACGAGCAGTACTTC
j_gene: TRBJ1-3; v_gene: TRBV30; abundance: .; d_gene: .; CDR3aa: CAWRLRAGNTIYF; CDR3nt: TGTGCCTGGAGGCTCAGGGCTGGAAACACCATATATTTT
j_gene: TRBJ2-3; v_gene: TRBV11-2; abundance: .; d_gene: TRBD2; CDR3aa: CASSPLAGGGTDTQYF; CDR3nt: TGTGCCAGCAGCCCTCTAGCGGGGGGGGGCACAGATACGCAGTATTTT
j_gene: TRBJ2-2; v_gene: TRBV3-1/TRBV3-2; abundance: .; d_gene: .; CDR3aa: CASRRTGLVNTGELFF; CDR3nt: TGTGCCAGCAGACGAACTGGACTCGTAAACACCGGGGAGCTGTTTTTT
j_gene: TRBJ2-1; v_gene: TRBV2; abundance: .; d_gene: .; CDR3aa: CASRARVGSYNEQFF; CDR3nt: TGTGCCAGCCGCGCTCGGGTGGGCTCCTACAATGAGCAGTTCTTC
j_gene: TRBJ2-7; v_gene: TRBV11-2; abundance: .; d_gene: .; CDR3aa: CASSLGRGRRYEQYF; CDR3nt: TGTGCCAGCAGCTTAGGGCGGGGCCGTAGGTACGAGCAGTACTTC
j_gene: TRBJ2-3; v_gene: TRBV11-3; abundance: .; d_gene: TRBD2; CDR3aa: CASSSSWTSSTDTQYF; CDR3nt: TGTGCCAGCAGCTCTTCCTGGACTAGCAGCACAGATACGCAGTATTTT
j_gene: TRBJ1-4; v_gene: TRBV7-9; abundance: .; d_gene: .; CDR3aa: CASSLAPLFGEENEKLFF; CDR3nt: TGTGCCAGCAGCTTAGCCCCCCTCTTCGGGGAAGAGAATGAAAAACTGTTTTTT
j_gene: TRBJ1-6; v_gene: TRBV18; abundance: once; d_gene: TRBD1; CDR3aa: CASSPAGQGQSPLHF; CDR3nt: TGTGCCAGCTCACCCGCGGGACAGGGCCAATCACCCCTCCACTTT
j_gene: TRBJ1-1; v_gene: TRBV7-8; abundance: .; d_gene: .; CDR3aa: CASSLAGTPNTEAFF; CDR3nt: TGTGCCAGCAGCTTAGCGGGGACACCTAACACTGAAGCTTTCTTT
j_gene: TRBJ1-1; v_gene: TRBV5-1; abundance: .; d_gene: .; CDR3aa: CASSLMPGNTEAFF; CDR3nt: TGCGCCAGCAGCTTGATGCCGGGGAACACTGAAGCTTTCTTT
j_gene: TRBJ2-1; v_gene: TRBV19; abundance: .; d_gene: TRBD1; CDR3aa: CASSIDFSRTGLRNEQFF; CDR3nt: TGTGCCAGTAGTATAGATTTTTCCCGGACAGGATTGAGGAATGAGCAGTTCTTC
j_gene: TRBJ1-3; v_gene: TRBV28; abundance: .; d_gene: .; CDR3aa: CASSLASSGNTIYF; CDR3nt: TGTGCCAGCAGTTTAGCTAGCTCTGGAAACACCATATATTTT
j_gene: TRBJ1-1; v_gene: TRBV28; abundance: .; d_gene: .; CDR3aa: CASIKTEAFF; CDR3nt: TGTGCCAGCATCAAAACTGAAGCTTTCTTT
j_gene: TRBJ2-3; v_gene: TRBV12-3/TRBV12-4; abundance: .; d_gene: TRBD1; CDR3aa: CASNRGPADTQYF; CDR3nt: TGTGCCAGCAACAGGGGGCCGGCAGATACGCAGTATTTT
j_gene: TRBJ1-5; v_gene: TRBV30; abundance: .; d_gene: TRBD1; CDR3aa: CAWRGQKNQPQHF; CDR3nt: TGTGCCTGGAGGGGACAGAAAAATCAGCCCCAGCATTTT
j_gene: TRBJ2-1; v_gene: TRBV5-1; abundance: .; d_gene: TRBD2; CDR3aa: CASRPPTSGAYNEQFF; CDR3nt: TGCGCCAGCAGGCCCCCGACTAGCGGGGCCTACAATGAGCAGTTCTTC
j_gene: TRBJ2-7; v_gene: TRBV7-9; abundance: .; d_gene: TRBD2; CDR3aa: CASSLERGHSYEQYF; CDR3nt: TGTGCCAGCAGCTTAGAGCGGGGGCACTCCTACGAGCAGTACTTC
j_gene: TRBJ1-1; v_gene: TRBV27; abundance: few; d_gene: .; CDR3aa: CASSHDRNTEAFF; CDR3nt: TGTGCCAGCAGCCACGACAGAAACACTGAAGCTTTCTTT
j_gene: TRBJ1-2; v_gene: TRBV27; abundance: once; d_gene: .; CDR3aa: CASSFLGKEFF; CDR3nt: TGTGCCAGCAGTTTCCTCGGGAAGGAGTTCTTC
j_gene: TRBJ1-5; v_gene: TRBV25-1; abundance: .; d_gene: TRBD1; CDR3aa: CASNSAGGHQPQHF; CDR3nt: TGTGCCAGCAACTCCGCAGGGGGTCATCAGCCCCAGCATTTT
j_gene: TRBJ2-7; v_gene: TRBV7-2; abundance: .; d_gene: TRBD2; CDR3aa: CASSLQSGRGPEQYF; CDR3nt: TGTGCCAGCAGCTTACAAAGCGGGAGGGGACCCGAGCAGTACTTC
j_gene: TRBJ2-4; v_gene: TRBV9; abundance: .; d_gene: .; CDR3aa: CASSDDGLAKNIQYF; CDR3nt: TGTGCCAGCAGCGATGATGGACTAGCCAAAAACATTCAGTACTTC
j_gene: TRBJ1-5; v_gene: TRBV4-2; abundance: .; d_gene: TRBD1; CDR3aa: CASSQADREDQPQHF; CDR3nt: TGTGCCAGCAGCCAGGCCGACAGGGAGGATCAGCCCCAGCATTTT
j_gene: TRBJ1-2; v_gene: TRBV27; abundance: .; d_gene: .; CDR3aa: CASKQISGSGYGYTF; CDR3nt: TGTGCCAGCAAGCAGATATCAGGGTCTGGCTATGGCTACACCTTC
j_gene: TRBJ2-7; v_gene: TRBV19; abundance: few; d_gene: .; CDR3aa: CASSIEEQGTYEQYF; CDR3nt: TGTGCCAGTAGTATAGAGGAACAGGGAACCTACGAGCAGTACTTC
j_gene: TRBJ2-3; v_gene: TRBV23-1; abundance: .; d_gene: TRBD2; CDR3aa: CASSQRASGRTPRRTDTQYF; CDR3nt: TGCGCCAGCAGTCAAAGGGCTAGCGGGAGGACGCCCCGACGCACAGATACGCAGTATTTT
j_gene: TRBJ2-1; v_gene: TRBV2; abundance: .; d_gene: TRBD2; CDR3aa: CASSGALGLGVPLVFF; CDR3nt: TGTGCCAGCAGTGGGGCTTTGGGACTAGGGGTCCCCCTGGTGTTCTTC
j_gene: TRBJ1-1; v_gene: TRBV5-1; abundance: few; d_gene: .; CDR3aa: CASSLGPNTEAFF; CDR3nt: TGCGCCAGCAGCTTGGGGCCGAACACTGAAGCTTTCTTT
j_gene: TRBJ1-4; v_gene: TRBV28; abundance: .; d_gene: .; CDR3aa: CASSLEVTNEKLFF; CDR3nt: TGTGCCAGCAGTTTGGAGGTAACTAATGAAAAACTGTTTTTT
j_gene: TRBJ1-2; v_gene: TRBV5-1; abundance: .; d_gene: .; CDR3aa: CASRKDQVGHYGYTF; CDR3nt: TGCGCCAGCAGAAAAGATCAGGTGGGCCACTATGGCTACACCTTC
j_gene: TRBJ2-7; v_gene: TRBV2; abundance: once; d_gene: .; CDR3aa: CASVVRGDAYEQYF; CDR3nt: TGTGCCAGCGTGGTCAGGGGGGATGCATACGAGCAGTACTTC
j_gene: TRBJ1-2; v_gene: TRBV28; abundance: .; d_gene: TRBD1; CDR3aa: CASTPGGGSSYGYTF; CDR3nt: TGTGCCAGCACCCCAGGGGGAGGCAGCAGCTATGGCTACACCTTC
j_gene: TRBJ2-3; v_gene: TRBV28; abundance: .; d_gene: TRBD2; CDR3aa: CASSPRAGASDTQYF; CDR3nt: TGTGCCAGCAGTCCAAGAGCGGGAGCATCAGATACGCAGTATTTT
j_gene: TRBJ2-3; v_gene: TRBV28; abundance: once; d_gene: .; CDR3aa: CASSLGQNTQYF; CDR3nt: TGTGCCAGCAGTTTAGGACAGAATACGCAGTATTTT
j_gene: TRBJ2-3; v_gene: TRBV19; abundance: .; d_gene: .; CDR3aa: CASSTLGGILTDTQYF; CDR3nt: TGTGCCAGTAGTACACTGGGAGGTATCCTTACAGATACGCAGTATTTT
j_gene: TRBJ2-2; v_gene: TRBV28; abundance: .; d_gene: TRBD2; CDR3aa: CASSSAGVFSGELFF; CDR3nt: TGTGCCAGCAGTTCAGCGGGAGTATTTTCCGGGGAGCTGTTTTTT
j_gene: TRBJ2-5; v_gene: TRBV28; abundance: .; d_gene: .; CDR3aa: CASSLFRGETQYF; CDR3nt: TGTGCCAGCAGTTTATTCAGGGGAGAGACCCAGTACTTC
j_gene: TRBJ2-3; v_gene: TRBV7-9; abundance: .; d_gene: .; CDR3aa: CASSLYDTQYF; CDR3nt: TGTGCCAGCAGCTTATATGATACGCAGTATTTT
j_gene: TRBJ1-1; v_gene: TRBV5-4; abundance: .; d_gene: .; CDR3aa: CASSLESTMNTEAFF; CDR3nt: TGTGCCAGCAGCTTGGAGAGCACCATGAACACTGAAGCTTTCTTT
j_gene: TRBJ2-5; v_gene: TRBV4-1; abundance: .; d_gene: TRBD2; CDR3aa: CASSSREEQETQYF; CDR3nt: TGCGCCAGCAGCTCCCGGGAGGAGCAAGAGACCCAGTACTTC
j_gene: TRBJ2-7; v_gene: TRBV28; abundance: .; d_gene: .; CDR3aa: CASSLSTSLRSSYEQYF; CDR3nt: TGTGCCAGCAGTTTAAGTACTAGCCTTAGGAGCTCCTACGAGCAGTACTTC
j_gene: TRBJ1-1; v_gene: TRBV28; abundance: .; d_gene: .; CDR3aa: CASSLWGTREAFF; CDR3nt: TGTGCCAGCAGTTTATGGGGGACTAGGGAAGCTTTCTTT
j_gene: TRBJ2-7; v_gene: TRBV19; abundance: .; d_gene: .; CDR3aa: CASVHGREQYF; CDR3nt: TGTGCCAGTGTACATGGTCGAGAGCAGTACTTC
j_gene: TRBJ1-5; v_gene: TRBV3-1/TRBV3-2; abundance: .; d_gene: .; CDR3aa: CASSPDSRQPQHF; CDR3nt: TGTGCCAGCAGCCCTGACAGCCGTCAGCCCCAGCATTTT
j_gene: TRBJ2-5; v_gene: TRBV7-9; abundance: .; d_gene: TRBD2; CDR3aa: CASSYHAGGGQETQYF; CDR3nt: TGTGCCAGCAGCTATCACGCGGGAGGGGGACAAGAGACCCAGTACTTC